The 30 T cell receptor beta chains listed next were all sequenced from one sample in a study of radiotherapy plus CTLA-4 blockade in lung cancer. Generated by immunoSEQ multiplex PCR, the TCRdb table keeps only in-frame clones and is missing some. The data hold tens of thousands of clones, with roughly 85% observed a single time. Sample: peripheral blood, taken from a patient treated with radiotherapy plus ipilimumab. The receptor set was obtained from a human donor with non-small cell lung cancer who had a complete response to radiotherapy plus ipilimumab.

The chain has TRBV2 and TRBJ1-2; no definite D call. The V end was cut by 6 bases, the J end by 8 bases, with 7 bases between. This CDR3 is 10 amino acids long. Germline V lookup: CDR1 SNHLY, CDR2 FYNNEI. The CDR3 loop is CASRDDGYTF. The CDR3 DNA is TGTGCCAGCAGAGACGACGGCTACACCTTC.

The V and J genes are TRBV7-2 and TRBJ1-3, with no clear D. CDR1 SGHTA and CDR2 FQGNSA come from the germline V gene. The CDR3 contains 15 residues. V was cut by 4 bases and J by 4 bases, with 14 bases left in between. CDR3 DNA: TGTGCCAGCAGCTCCGATCGGGAAGGAGGAAACACCATATATTTT. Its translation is CASSSDREGGNTIYF.

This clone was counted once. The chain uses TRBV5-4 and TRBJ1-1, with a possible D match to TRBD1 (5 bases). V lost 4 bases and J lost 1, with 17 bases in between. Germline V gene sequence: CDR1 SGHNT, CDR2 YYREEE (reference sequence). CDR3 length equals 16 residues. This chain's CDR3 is CASSPGGGIRNTEAFF. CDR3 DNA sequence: TGTGCCAGCAGCCCCGGGGGGGGGATCCGGAACACTGAAGCTTTCTTT.

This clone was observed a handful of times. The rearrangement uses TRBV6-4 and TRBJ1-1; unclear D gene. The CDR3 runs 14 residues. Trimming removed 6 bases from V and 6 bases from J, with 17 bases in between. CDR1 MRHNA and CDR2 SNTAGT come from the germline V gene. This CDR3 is CASRAEGWSAEAFF. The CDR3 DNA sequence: TGTGCCAGCAGGGCCGAGGGCTGGAGTGCTGAAGCTTTCTTT.

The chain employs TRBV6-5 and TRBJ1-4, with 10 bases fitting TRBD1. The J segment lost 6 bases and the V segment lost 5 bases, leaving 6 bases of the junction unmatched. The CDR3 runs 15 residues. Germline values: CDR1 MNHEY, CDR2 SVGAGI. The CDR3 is CASSGSGTGDEKLFF. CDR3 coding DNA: TGTGCCAGCAGTGGATCCGGGACAGGGGATGAAAAACTGTTTTTT.

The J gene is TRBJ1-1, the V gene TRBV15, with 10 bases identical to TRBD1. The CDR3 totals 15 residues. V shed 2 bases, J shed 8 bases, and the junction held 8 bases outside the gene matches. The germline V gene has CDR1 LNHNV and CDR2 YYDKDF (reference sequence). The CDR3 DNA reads TGTGCCACCAGCAGAACCGGGACAGGGGATTCCGAAGCTTTCTTT. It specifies CATSRTGTGDSEAFF. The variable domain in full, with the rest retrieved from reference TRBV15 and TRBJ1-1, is DAMVIQNPRYQVTQFGKPVTLSCSQTLNHNVMYWYQQKSSQAPKLLFHYYDKDFNNEADTPDNFQSRRPNTSFCFLDIRSPGLGDTAMYLCATSRTGTGDSEAFFGQGTRLTVV.

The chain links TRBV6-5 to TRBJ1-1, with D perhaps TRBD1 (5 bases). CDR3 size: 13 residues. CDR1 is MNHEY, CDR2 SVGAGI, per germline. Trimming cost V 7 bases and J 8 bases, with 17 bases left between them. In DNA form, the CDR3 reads TGTGCCAGCAAATTCAGGGAAAGAAACGAAGCTTTCTTT. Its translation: CASKFRERNEAFF.

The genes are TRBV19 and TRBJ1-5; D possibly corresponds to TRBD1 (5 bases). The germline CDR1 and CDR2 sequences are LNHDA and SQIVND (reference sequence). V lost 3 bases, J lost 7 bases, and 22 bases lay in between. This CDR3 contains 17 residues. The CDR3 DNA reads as TGTGCCAGTAGTATCTCCCCAGCCGGGACCCAAGGGCAGCCCCAGCATTTT. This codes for CASSISPAGTQGQPQHF.

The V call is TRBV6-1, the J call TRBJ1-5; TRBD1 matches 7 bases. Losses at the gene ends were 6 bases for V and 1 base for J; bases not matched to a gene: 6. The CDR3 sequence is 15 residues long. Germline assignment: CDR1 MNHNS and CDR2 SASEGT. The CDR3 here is CASRGDRTSNQPQHF. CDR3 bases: TGTGCCAGCAGGGGGGACAGAACGAGCAATCAGCCCCAGCATTTT.

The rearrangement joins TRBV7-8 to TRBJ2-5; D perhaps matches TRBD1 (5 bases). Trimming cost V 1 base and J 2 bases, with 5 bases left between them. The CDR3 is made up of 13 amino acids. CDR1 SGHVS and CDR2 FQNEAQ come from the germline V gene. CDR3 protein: CASSLDRQETQYF. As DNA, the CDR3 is TGTGCCAGCAGCTTAGACAGGCAAGAGACCCAGTACTTC.

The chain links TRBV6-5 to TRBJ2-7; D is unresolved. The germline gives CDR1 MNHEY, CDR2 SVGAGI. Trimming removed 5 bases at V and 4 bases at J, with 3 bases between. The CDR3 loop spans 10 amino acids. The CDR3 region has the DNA TGTGCCAGCAGTGAGTACGAGCAGTACTTC. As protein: CASSEYEQYF.

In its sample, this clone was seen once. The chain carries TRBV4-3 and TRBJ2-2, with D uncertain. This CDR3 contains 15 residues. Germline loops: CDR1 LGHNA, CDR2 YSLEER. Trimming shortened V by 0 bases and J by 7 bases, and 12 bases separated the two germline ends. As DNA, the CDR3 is TGCGCCAGCAGCCAAGATCCCGGGCCGGGCGGGGAGCTGTTTTTT. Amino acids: CASSQDPGPGGELFF.

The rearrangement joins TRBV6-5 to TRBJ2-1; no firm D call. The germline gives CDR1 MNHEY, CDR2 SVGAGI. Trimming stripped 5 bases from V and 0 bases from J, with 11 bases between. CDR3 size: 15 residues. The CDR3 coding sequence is TGTGCCAGCAGTCCAGGAGCAAGCTCCTACAATGAGCAGTTCTTC. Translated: CASSPGASSYNEQFF.

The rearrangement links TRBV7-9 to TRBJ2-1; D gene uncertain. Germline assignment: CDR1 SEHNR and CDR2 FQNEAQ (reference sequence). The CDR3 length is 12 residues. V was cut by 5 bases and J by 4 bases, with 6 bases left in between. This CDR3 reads CASSTLYNEQFF. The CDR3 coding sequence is TGTGCCAGCAGCACCTTGTACAATGAGCAGTTCTTC.

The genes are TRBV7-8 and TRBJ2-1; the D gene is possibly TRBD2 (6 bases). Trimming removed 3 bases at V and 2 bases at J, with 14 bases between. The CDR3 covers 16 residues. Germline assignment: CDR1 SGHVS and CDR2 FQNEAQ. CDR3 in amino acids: CASSLLRETPYNEQFF. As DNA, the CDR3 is TGTGCCAGCAGCTTGCTCCGGGAGACCCCCTACAATGAGCAGTTCTTC.

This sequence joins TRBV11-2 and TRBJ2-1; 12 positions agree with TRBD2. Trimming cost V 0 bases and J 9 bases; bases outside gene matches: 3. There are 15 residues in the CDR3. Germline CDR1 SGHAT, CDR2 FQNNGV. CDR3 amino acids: CASSLDILAGGEQFF. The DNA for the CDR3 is TGTGCCAGCAGCTTAGATATACTAGCGGGAGGTGAGCAGTTCTTC.

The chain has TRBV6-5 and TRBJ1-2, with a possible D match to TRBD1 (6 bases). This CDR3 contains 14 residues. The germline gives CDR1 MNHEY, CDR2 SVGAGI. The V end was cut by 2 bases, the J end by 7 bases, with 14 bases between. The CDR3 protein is CASSYRDGGSGYTF. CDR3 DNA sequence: TGTGCCAGCAGTTACAGGGACGGGGGCAGTGGCTACACCTTC.

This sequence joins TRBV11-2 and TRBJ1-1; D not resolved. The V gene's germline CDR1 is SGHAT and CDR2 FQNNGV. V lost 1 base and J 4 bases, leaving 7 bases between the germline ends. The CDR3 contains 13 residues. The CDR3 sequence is CASSLGRITEAFF. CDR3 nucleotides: TGTGCCAGCAGCTTAGGCCGAATCACTGAAGCTTTCTTT.

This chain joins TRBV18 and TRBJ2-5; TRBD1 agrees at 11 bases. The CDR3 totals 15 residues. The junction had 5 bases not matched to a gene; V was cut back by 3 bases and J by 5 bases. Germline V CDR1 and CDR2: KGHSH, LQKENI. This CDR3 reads CASSPRDRGSETQYF. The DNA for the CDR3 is TGTGCCAGCTCACCCCGGGACAGGGGGTCGGAGACCCAGTACTTC.

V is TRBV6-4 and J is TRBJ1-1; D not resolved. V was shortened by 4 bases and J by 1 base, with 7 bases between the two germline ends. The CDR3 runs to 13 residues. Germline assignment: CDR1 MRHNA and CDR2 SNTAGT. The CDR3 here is CASSAQENTEAFF. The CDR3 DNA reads TGTGCCAGCAGTGCCCAGGAGAACACTGAAGCTTTCTTT.

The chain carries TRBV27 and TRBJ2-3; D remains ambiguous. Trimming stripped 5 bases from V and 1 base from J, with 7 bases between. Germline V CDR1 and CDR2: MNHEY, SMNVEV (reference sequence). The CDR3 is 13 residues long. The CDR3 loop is CASSPFGTDTQYF. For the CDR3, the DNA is TGTGCCAGCAGTCCGTTCGGCACAGATACGCAGTATTTT.

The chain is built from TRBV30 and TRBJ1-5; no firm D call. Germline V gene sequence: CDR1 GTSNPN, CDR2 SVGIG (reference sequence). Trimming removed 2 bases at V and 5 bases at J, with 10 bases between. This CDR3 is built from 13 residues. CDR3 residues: CAWSRQAHQPQHF. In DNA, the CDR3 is TGTGCCTGGAGTAGGCAAGCACATCAGCCCCAGCATTTT.

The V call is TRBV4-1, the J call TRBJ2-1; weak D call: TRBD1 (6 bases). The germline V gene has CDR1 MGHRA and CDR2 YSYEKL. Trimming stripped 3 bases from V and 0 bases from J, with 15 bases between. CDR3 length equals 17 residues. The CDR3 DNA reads TGCGCCAGCAGCCAGCCACAGGGAGAGGTCTCCTACAATGAGCAGTTCTTC. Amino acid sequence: CASSQPQGEVSYNEQFF.

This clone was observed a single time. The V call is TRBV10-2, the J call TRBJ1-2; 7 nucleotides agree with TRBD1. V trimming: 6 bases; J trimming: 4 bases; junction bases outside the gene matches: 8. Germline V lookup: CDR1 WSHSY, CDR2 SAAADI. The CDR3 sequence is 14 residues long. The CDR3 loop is CASSQLRTGYGYTF. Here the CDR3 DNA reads TGCGCCAGCAGCCAACTTAGGACAGGCTATGGCTACACCTTC.

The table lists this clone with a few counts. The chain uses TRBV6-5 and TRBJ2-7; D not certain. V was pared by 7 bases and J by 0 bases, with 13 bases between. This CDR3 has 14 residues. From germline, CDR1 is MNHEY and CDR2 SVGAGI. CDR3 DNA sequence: TGTGCCAGCATGGAAGGGCCAAGCTCCTACGAGCAGTACTTC. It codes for CASMEGPSSYEQYF.

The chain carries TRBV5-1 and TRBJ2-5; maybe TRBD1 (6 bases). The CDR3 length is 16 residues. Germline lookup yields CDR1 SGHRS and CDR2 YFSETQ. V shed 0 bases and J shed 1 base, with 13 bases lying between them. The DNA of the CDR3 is TGCGCCAGCAGCTTGGGGGGGCCCGCCGGCCAAGAGACCCAGTACTTC. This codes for CASSLGGPAGQETQYF.

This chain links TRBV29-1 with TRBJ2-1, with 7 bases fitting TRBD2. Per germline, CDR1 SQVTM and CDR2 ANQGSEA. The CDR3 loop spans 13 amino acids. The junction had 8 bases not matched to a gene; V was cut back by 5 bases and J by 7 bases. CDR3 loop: CSVTGRLWNEQFF. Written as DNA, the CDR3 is TGCAGCGTTACCGGGAGGCTCTGGAATGAGCAGTTCTTC.

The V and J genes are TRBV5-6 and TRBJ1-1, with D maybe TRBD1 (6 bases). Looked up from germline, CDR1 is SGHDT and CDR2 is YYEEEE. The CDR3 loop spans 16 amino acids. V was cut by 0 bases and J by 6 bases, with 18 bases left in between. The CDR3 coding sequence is TGTGCCAGCAGCTTGGCGGGGGGCAGGACGGACTCTGAAGCTTTCTTT. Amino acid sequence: CASSLAGGRTDSEAFF.

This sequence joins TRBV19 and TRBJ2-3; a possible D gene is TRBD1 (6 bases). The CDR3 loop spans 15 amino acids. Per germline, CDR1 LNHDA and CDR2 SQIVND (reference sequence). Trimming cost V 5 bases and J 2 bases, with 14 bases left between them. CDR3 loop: CASSSRQVPTDTQYF. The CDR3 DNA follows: TGTGCCAGTAGTTCACGACAGGTACCCACAGATACGCAGTATTTT.

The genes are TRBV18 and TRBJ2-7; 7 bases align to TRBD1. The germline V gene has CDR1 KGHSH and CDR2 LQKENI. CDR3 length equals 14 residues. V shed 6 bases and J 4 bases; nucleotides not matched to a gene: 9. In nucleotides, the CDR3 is TGTGCCAGCTCGGGACAGCCTTTATTGTACGAGCAGTACGTC. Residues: CASSGQPLLYEQYV.